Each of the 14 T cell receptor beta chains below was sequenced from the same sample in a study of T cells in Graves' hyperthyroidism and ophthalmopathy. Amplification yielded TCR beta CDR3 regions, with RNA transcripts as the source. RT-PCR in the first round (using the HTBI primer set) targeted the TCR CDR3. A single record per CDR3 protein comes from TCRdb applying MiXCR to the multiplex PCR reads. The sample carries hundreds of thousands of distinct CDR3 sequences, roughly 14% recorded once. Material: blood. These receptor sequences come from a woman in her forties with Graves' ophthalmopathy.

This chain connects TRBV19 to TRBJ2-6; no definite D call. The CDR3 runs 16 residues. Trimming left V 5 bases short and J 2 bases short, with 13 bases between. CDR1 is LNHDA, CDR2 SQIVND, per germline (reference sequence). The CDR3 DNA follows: TGTGCCAGTAGTCCCTCTACTGGACCTGGGGCCAACGTCCTGACTTTC. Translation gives CASSPSTGPGANVLTF.

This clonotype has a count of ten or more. Here the CDR3 reads CASSQERAGGIYGYTF. Here the CDR3 DNA reads TGTGCCAGTAGCCAAGAGCGGGCAGGGGGCATCTATGGCTACACCTTC. The rearrangement joins TRBV19 to TRBJ1-2, with 8 bases fitting TRBD1. Germline CDR1 LNHDA, CDR2 SQIVND (reference sequence). V lost 6 bases to trimming and J lost 4 bases; unmatched junction nucleotides: 13. This CDR3 has 16 residues.

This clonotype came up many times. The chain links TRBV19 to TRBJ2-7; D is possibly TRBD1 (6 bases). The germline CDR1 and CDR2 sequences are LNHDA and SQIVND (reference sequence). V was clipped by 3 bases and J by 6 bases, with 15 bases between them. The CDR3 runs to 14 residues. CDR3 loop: CASSIGRGGSEQYF. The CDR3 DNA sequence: TGTGCCAGTAGTATCGGCAGGGGTGGCAGCGAGCAGTACTTC. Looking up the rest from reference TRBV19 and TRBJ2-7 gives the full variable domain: DGGITQSPKYLFRKEGQNVTLSCEQNLNHDAMYWYRQDPGQGLRLIYYSQIVNDFQKGDIAEGYSVSREKKESFPLTVTSAQKNPTAFYLCASSIGRGGSEQYFGPGTRLTVT.

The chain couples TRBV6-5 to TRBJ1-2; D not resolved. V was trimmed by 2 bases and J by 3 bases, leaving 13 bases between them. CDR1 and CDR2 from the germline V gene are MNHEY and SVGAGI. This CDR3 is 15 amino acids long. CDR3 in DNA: TGTGCCAGCAGTTACGGCCTGTACTCCGACTATGGCTACACCTTC. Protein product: CASSYGLYSDYGYTF.

For the CDR3, the DNA is TGTGCCAGCTCACCACGGGCAGGGGAACAGCCCCAGCATTTT. This codes for CASSPRAGEQPQHF. The rearrangement links TRBV18 to TRBJ1-5; tentatively, D is TRBD1 (6 bases). V lost 1 base to trimming and J lost 7 bases, with 11 bases between them. The CDR3 is made up of 14 amino acids. The V gene's germline CDR1 is KGHSH and CDR2 LQKENI.

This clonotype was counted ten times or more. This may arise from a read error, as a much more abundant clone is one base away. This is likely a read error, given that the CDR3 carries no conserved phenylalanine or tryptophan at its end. As DNA, the CDR3 is TGTGCCAGCAGCCAGCGCTGGGGGGCTACTGAAGCTTTCTTG. Translation gives CASSQRWGATEAFL. J is TRBJ1-1 and V is TRBV7-2; maybe TRBD1 (6 bases). Deletions cut 5 bases from V and 5 bases from J, with 15 bases between. Germline V CDR1 and CDR2: SGHTA, FQGNSA. CDR3 length equals 14 residues.

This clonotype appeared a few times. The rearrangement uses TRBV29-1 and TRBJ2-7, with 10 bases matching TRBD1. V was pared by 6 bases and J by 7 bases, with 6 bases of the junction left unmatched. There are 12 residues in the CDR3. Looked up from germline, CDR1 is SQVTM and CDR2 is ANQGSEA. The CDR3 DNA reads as TGCAGCGTGGCAGGACAGGGGGGAGAGCAGTACTTC. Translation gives CSVAGQGGEQYF.

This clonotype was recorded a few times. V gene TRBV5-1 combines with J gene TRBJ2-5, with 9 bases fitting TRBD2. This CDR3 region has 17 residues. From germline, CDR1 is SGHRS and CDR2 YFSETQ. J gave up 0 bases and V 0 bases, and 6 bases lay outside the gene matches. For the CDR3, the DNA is TGCGCCAGCAGCTTGGAGACTAGCGGAGCAGACCAAGAGACCCAGTACTTC. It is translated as CASSLETSGADQETQYF.

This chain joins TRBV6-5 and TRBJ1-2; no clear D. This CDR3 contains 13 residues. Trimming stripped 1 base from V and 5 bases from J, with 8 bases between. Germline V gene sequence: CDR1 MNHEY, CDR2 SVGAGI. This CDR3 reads CASSYLEQYGYTF. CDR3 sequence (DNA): TGTGCCAGCAGTTACTTAGAACAGTATGGCTACACCTTC.

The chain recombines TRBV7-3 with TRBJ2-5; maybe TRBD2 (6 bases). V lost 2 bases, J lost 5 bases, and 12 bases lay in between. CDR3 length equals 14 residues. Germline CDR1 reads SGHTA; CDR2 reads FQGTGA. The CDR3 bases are TGTGCCAGCAGCTTACGTGGGGCGGGGGAGACCCAGTACTTC. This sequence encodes CASSLRGAGETQYF.

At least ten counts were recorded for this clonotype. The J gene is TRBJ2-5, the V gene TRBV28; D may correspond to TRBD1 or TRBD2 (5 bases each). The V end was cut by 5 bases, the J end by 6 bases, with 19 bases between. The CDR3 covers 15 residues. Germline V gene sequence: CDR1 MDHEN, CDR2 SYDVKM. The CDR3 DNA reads TGTGCCAGCAGTCCCGGGACCACGGAGAGGAAGACCCAGTACTTC. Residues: CASSPGTTERKTQYF.

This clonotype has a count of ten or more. Here the CDR3 DNA reads TGTGCCAGCAGTTCCGGGACAGTCAACACCGGGGAGCTGTTTTTT. Protein product: CASSSGTVNTGELFF. The genes are TRBV6-5 and TRBJ2-2; 7 positions match TRBD1. The CDR3 runs to 15 residues. J gave up 2 bases and V 4 bases, and 4 bases lay outside the gene matches. The germline CDR1 and CDR2 sequences are MNHEY and SVGAGI.

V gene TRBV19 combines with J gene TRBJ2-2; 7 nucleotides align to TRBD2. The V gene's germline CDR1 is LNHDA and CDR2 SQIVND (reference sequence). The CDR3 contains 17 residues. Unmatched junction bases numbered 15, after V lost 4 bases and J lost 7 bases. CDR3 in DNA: TGTGCCAGTAGTACAACCTCGGCGGGAGATTTTTTCGGGGAGCTGTTTTTT. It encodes CASSTTSAGDFFGELFF. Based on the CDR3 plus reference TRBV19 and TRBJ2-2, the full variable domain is DGGITQSPKYLFRKEGQNVTLSCEQNLNHDAMYWYRQDPGQGLRLIYYSQIVNDFQKGDIAEGYSVSREKKESFPLTVTSAQKNPTAFYLCASSTTSAGDFFGELFFGEGSRLTVL.

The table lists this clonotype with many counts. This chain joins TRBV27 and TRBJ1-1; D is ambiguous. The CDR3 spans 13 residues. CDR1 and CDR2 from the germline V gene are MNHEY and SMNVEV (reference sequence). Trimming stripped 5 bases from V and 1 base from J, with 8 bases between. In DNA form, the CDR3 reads TGTGCCAGCAGTGATATCGAGAACACTGAAGCTTTCTTT. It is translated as CASSDIENTEAFF.